A selection of T cell receptor beta chains follows, all from one sample in a study of shared clonotypes between healthy human individuals. The table came from immunoSEQ multiplex PCR; TCRdb's copy has only in-frame clones and leaves some out. The sample lists around 1 million clones; over 75% were seen once. Material for sequencing was memory CD4+ T cells sorted from blood. These receptor sequences come from a man between 18 and 29 years old in good health. Each CDR3 is given with its conserved first and last residue. A D gene is named only where the DNA matches it firmly. Clone size is shown for a subset of rows, as once, few, many or a class of expanded clone.

J	V	size	length	D	DNA	CDR3
TRBJ2-1	TRBV10-3	-	12	TRBD2	TGTGCAACACTAGCGGGGGGAAATGAGCAGTTCTTC	CATLAGGNEQFF
TRBJ1-1	TRBV7-2	-	14	-	TGTGCCAGCAGCTTAGGGACGACACACACTGAAGCTTTCTTT	CASSLGTTHTEAFF
TRBJ2-5	TRBV25-1	-	15	-	TGTGCCAGCAGTGCGCCCGGGACCCAGTCCGGGACCCAGTACTTC	CASSAPGTQSGTQYF
TRBJ2-1	TRBV10-1	-	14	TRBD2	TGCGCCAGCAGCAACGGGGGGGCCGACAATGAGCAGTTCTTC	CASSNGGADNEQFF
TRBJ1-3	TRBV9	-	13	-	TGTGCCAGCAGCGTACTGACAGAAAACACCATATATTTT	CASSVLTENTIYF
TRBJ2-7	TRBV14	-	13	-	TGTGCCAGCAGCCAAAATCCGGCCTACGAGCAGTACTTC	CASSQNPAYEQYF
TRBJ1-1	TRBV29-1	-	13	TRBD1	TGCAGCGTTGGGACAGGGGTAAACACTGAAGCTTTCTTT	CSVGTGVNTEAFF
TRBJ2-5	TRBV5-4	-	17	-	TGTGCCAGCAGCTTGGTGGCAAGTAGGGGCGGTGGGGAGACCCAGTACTTC	CASSLVASRGGGETQYF
TRBJ2-3	TRBV4-1	-	13	-	TGCGCCAGCAGCCAGGGGATCACAGATACGCAGTATTTT	CASSQGITDTQYF
TRBJ1-4	TRBV5-1	-	14	-	TGCGCCAGTGGGATGGCGGGACCAAATGAAAAACTGTTTTTT	CASGMAGPNEKLFF
TRBJ2-5	TRBV5-1	-	15	TRBD1	TGCGCCAGCAGCTTGGGGACAGGGATGGTGGAGACCCAGTACTTC	CASSLGTGMVETQYF
TRBJ2-1	TRBV7-8	few	13	TRBD1	TGTGCCAGCAGCTTTGAACAGGGGAATGAGCAGTTCTTC	CASSFEQGNEQFF
TRBJ1-4	TRBV30	few	14	-	TGTGCCTGGAGTTCGAAGGGGACTAATGAAAAACTGTTTTTT	CAWSSKGTNEKLFF
TRBJ2-7	TRBV5-4	-	14	-	TGTGCCAGCAGCTCCGGGACTGAGACCTACGAGCAGTACTTC	CASSSGTETYEQYF
TRBJ2-1	TRBV5-1	few	14	-	TGCGCCAGCAGCTTGGCACAGGGCTACAATGAGCAGTTCTTC	CASSLAQGYNEQFF
TRBJ1-2	TRBV7-2	once	13	-	TGTGCCAGCAGCCAACAGGGTATTGAGGGCTACACCTTC	CASSQQGIEGYTF
TRBJ2-7	TRBV6-5	-	14	TRBD2	TGTGCCAGCAAACTAGGAGCGGGGGACTACGAGCAGTACTTC	CASKLGAGDYEQYF
TRBJ1-5	TRBV6-1	-	14	-	TGTGCCAGCAGTGTTATTGGTATTAATCAGCCCCAGCATTTT	CASSVIGINQPQHF
TRBJ1-1	TRBV10-1	-	13	-	TGCGCCAGCAGTGGAGGCATGAACACTGAAGCTTTCTTT	CASSGGMNTEAFF
TRBJ2-3	TRBV5-1	-	15	-	TGCGCCAGTTCCCCCGACGAGCCACGCACAGATACGCAGTATTTT	CASSPDEPRTDTQYF
TRBJ2-2	TRBV7-6	-	12	-	TGTGCCAGCAGCGCACGCGGGGGGGAGCTGTTTTTT	CASSARGGELFF
TRBJ1-1	TRBV7-9	-	13	-	TGTGCCAGCAGCTTTTCCATGAACACTGAAGCTTTCTTT	CASSFSMNTEAFF
TRBJ2-6	TRBV18	-	18	-	TGTGCCAGCTCACCACTGGGGGGTGACACGTCTTCGGCCAACGTCCTGACTTTC	CASSPLGGDTSSANVLTF
TRBJ2-7	TRBV6-5	-	13	-	TGTGCCAGCAGTTTCTTAGGCCGGGGCGAGCAGTACTTC	CASSFLGRGEQYF
TRBJ1-4	TRBV30	few	12	-	TGTGCCTGGAGTTTGGGGGGTGAAAAACTGTTTTTT	CAWSLGGEKLFF
TRBJ2-7	TRBV7-2	-	12	-	TGTGCCAGCAGCTCCACTCACTACGAGCAGTACTTC	CASSSTHYEQYF
TRBJ1-2	TRBV7-3	-	14	-	TGTGCCAGCAGCCCATCGGGAACTAACTATGGCTACACCTTC	CASSPSGTNYGYTF
TRBJ2-3	TRBV5-1	-	17	-	TGCGCCAGCAGCTTGGCCGGGGCAGGGACAAGTCAAAATACGCAGTATTTT	CASSLAGAGTSQNTQYF
TRBJ2-1	TRBV2	-	13	TRBD2	TGTGCCAGCGTAACTAGCGGATACAATGAGCAGTTCTTC	CASVTSGYNEQFF
TRBJ2-1	TRBV18	many	13	TRBD1	TGTGCCAGCACCTACAGGGGGGTGAGTGAGCAGTTCTTC	CASTYRGVSEQFF
TRBJ1-2	TRBV10-3	-	13	-	TGTGCCATCAGTGCCACCTCCGAAGGTGGCTACACCTTC	CAISATSEGGYTF
TRBJ2-3	TRBV7-6	-	14	TRBD1	TGTGCCAGCAGCCAGGGGGACGAGAGGGATACGCAGTATTTT	CASSQGDERDTQYF
TRBJ2-2	TRBV5-1	-	16	TRBD1	TGCGCCAGCAGCTTACCGACAGGGGACTACACCGGGGAGCTGTTTTTT	CASSLPTGDYTGELFF
TRBJ1-5	TRBV21-1	few	15	-	TGTGCCAGCAGCAAAGTTCGTCCGGAGAGTCAGCCCCAGCATTTT	CASSKVRPESQPQHF
TRBJ2-7	TRBV28	once	13	-	TGTGCCAGCAGTCGCGACAGAGACTACGAGCAGTACTTC	CASSRDRDYEQYF
TRBJ1-2	TRBV2	once	16	-	TGTGCCAGCAGTCCGGAAACAGGTTACTCCATGTATGGCTACACCTTC	CASSPETGYSMYGYTF
TRBJ1-3	TRBV29-1	-	13	-	TGCAGCGTCCGGCCGACAGGTGGAAACACCATATATTTT	CSVRPTGGNTIYF
TRBJ1-5	TRBV11-3	-	15	TRBD1	TGTGCCAGCAGCCGTGGGACAGGGCGCCGTCAGCCCCAGCATTTT	CASSRGTGRRQPQHF
TRBJ2-3	TRBV11-3	-	16	-	TGTGCCAGCAGCCAAGGACACACCTGGGACACAGATACGCAGTATTTT	CASSQGHTWDTDTQYF
TRBJ1-2	TRBV7-6	few	18	-	TGTGCCAGCAGCCCGGGTATACGGTTGGAGGGGGATCTCTACGGCTACACCTTC	CASSPGIRLEGDLYGYTF
TRBJ2-1	TRBV28	-	17	-	TGTGCCAGCAGTTTAGCACGGCGGGGGCGGTGGGGTGGTGAGCAGTTCTTC	CASSLARRGRWGGEQFF
TRBJ2-3	TRBV7-9	-	17	-	TGTGCCAGCAGCCCTAGGGTGTCACCCGCGGTAGCAGATACGCAGTATTTT	CASSPRVSPAVADTQYF
TRBJ2-7	TRBV6-6	-	16	-	TGTGCCAGCAGTTACCTTGGCGGGGCTATTACCTACGAGCAGTACTTC	CASSYLGGAITYEQYF
TRBJ2-6	TRBV28	-	15	-	TGTGCCACCCTGCCCCGGGGTTCCGGGGCCAACGTCCTGACTTTC	CATLPRGSGANVLTF
TRBJ2-7	TRBV5-4	-	15	-	TGTGCCAGCAGCTGGGGGCCTGAAACAAGGTACGAGCAGTACTTC	CASSWGPETRYEQYF
TRBJ2-1	TRBV27	-	14	-	TGTGCCAGCAGTCGAGGGGGGGCCTACAATGAGCAGTTCTTC	CASSRGGAYNEQFF
TRBJ2-5	TRBV25-1	-	15	-	TGTGCCAGCACCCCCGGGGGGACAGTACAAGAGACCCAGTACTTC	CASTPGGTVQETQYF
TRBJ2-2	TRBV28	-	15	TRBD1	TGTGCCAGCAGTTTACGATCGACAGGGACCGGGGAGCTGTTTTTT	CASSLRSTGTGELFF